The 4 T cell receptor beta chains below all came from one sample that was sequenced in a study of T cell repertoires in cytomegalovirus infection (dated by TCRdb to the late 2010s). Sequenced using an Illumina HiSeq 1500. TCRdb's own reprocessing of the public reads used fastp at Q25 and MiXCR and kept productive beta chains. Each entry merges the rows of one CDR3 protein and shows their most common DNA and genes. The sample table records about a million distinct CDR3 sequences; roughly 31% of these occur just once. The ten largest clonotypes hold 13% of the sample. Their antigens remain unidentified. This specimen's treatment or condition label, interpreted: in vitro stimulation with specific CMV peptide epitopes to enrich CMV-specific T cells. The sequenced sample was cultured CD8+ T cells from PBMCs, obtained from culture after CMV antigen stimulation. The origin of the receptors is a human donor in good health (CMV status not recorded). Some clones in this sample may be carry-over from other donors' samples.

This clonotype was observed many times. The CDR3 region is CASSSTGIASNQPQHF. DNA of the CDR3: TGTGCCAGCAGCTCCACCGGTATTGCCAGCAATCAGCCCCAGCATTTT. This chain connects TRBV7-8 to TRBJ1-5, with D unclear. This CDR3 is 16 amino acids long. The V end was cut by 4 bases, the J end by 1 base, with 14 bases between. The germline V gene encodes CDR1 SGHVS and CDR2 FQNEAQ. Full variable domain (missing parts from reference TRBV7-8 and TRBJ1-5): GAGVSQSPRYKVAKRGQDVALRCDPISGHVSLFWYQQALGQGPEFLTYFQNEAQLDKSGLPSDRFFAERPEGSVSTLKIQRTQQEDSAVYLCASSSTGIASNQPQHFGDGTRLSIL.

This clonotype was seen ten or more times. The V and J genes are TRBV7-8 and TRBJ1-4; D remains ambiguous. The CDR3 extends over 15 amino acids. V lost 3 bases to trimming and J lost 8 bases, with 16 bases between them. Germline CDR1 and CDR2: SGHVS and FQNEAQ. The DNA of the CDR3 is TGTGCCAGCAGCTTCGACCCTGCGGCAAACGAAAAACTGTTTTTT. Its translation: CASSFDPAANEKLFF.

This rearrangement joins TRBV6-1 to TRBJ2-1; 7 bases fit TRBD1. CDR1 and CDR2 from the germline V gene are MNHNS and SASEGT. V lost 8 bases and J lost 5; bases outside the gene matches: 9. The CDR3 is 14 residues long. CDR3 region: CASRILTGHNEQFF. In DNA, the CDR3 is TGTGCCAGCCGTATACTGACAGGGCACAATGAGCAGTTCTTC.

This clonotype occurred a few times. The DNA of the CDR3 is TGTGCCAGCAGCTTCTGGGACGGCAACACTGAAGCTTTCTTT. Residues: CASSFWDGNTEAFF. V gene TRBV7-6 combines with J gene TRBJ1-1; D perhaps matches TRBD1 (5 bases). The CDR3 has 14 amino acids. V lost 3 bases, J lost 2 bases, and 10 bases lay in between. Germline loops: CDR1 SGHVS, CDR2 FNYEAQ. Based on the CDR3 plus reference TRBV7-6 and TRBJ1-1, the full variable domain is GAGVSQSPRYKVTKRGQDVALRCDPISGHVSLYWYRQALGQGPEFLTYFNYEAQQDKSGLPNDRFSAERPEGSISTLTIQRTEQRDSAMYRCASSFWDGNTEAFFGQGTRLTVV.